The clone carrying this T cell receptor (beta chain) was observed a handful of times. Its specificity is unknown. Per the germline V gene, CDR1 is ENHRY and CDR2 is SYGVKD. CDR3 length: 13 residues. V was shortened by 7 bases and J by 4 bases, with 14 bases between the two germline ends. The individuals who served as donors were healthy Caucasians living in Russia, aged roughly 6 to 95. The data derive from a study of blood T cells in healthy people across ages. General study findings and limits: Unknown donor CMV status possibly confounded expanded clonotype changes.

Alongside a J-beta primer mix, a sample-barcoded 5' primer served in a second PCR lasting about 7 to 12 cycles. A single record per CDR3 protein comes from TCRdb applying MiXCR to the 5' RACE reads. Counted here are fewer than 2,000,000 distinct CDR3 sequences, roughly 30% occurring once; the ten biggest clones make up 10% to 12%. The TCR was taken from a woman under 40 in good health. This chain uses TRBV10-3 with TRBJ2-7, with TRBD1 as a possible D gene (5 bases). The sample was blood. In DNA, the CDR3 is TGTGCCATCACTACAGGCCTAGAGTACGAGCAGTACTTC. It yields the protein CAITTGLEYEQYF.